The entry that follows covers one T cell receptor beta chain sequence. Its antigen remains unknown. TCRdb reanalysed the reads using MiXCR and keeps one entry per CDR3 protein. The sample consists of tens of thousands of distinct CDR3 sequences, roughly a fifth of them appearing once. CDR3 length: 17 residues. Germline trimming cut 6 bases from V and 3 bases from J; bases unmatched to any gene: 11. The data were obtained in a study of T cell repertoires in cytomegalovirus infection. About the study: In the study, CMV epitopes included recently identified HLA-C-restricted and well-studied HLA-B-restricted ones. Public TCR beta signatures were indicative of both CMV infection and a matching HLA type.

Overall study findings and caveats: HLA-C-restricted, CMV-specific TCR beta clonotypes were dominant ex vivo.

This clonotype was sampled from a human donor in good health (CMV status not recorded). Some clones in this sample may be carry-over from other donors' samples. The rearrangement links TRBV12-3 or TRBV12-4 to TRBJ2-1; 10 bases are a match to TRBD2. This material consisted of CD8+ T cells from cultured PBMCs, taken from culture after CMV antigen stimulation. Here the CDR3 reads CASSTTSGMGVYNEQFF. The CDR3 region has the DNA TGTGCCAGCAGCACAACTAGCGGGATGGGGGTCTACAATGAGCAGTTCTTC.